One and the same sample provided the 2 T cell receptor beta chains below, sequenced in a study of molecular identifiers for immune sequencing clone quantification. One entry per CDR3 protein results from TCRdb running MiXCR on the PCR reads. The table lists about 510,000 distinct CDR3 sequences, 25% of them singletons. The sequenced sample consisted of naive CD8+ T cells from blood, with Jurkat cell RNA spiked in. Subset of the sample: FACS-sorted CD8+CD4-CCR7+CD45RA+ naive T cells. All receptors derive from a human donor in good health. Some libraries in this study had Jurkat cell RNA spiked in.

This clonotype has ten or more counts. The chain joins TRBV29-1 to TRBJ2-7; D may correspond to TRBD1 or TRBD2 (6 bases each). The germline V gene has CDR1 SQVTM and CDR2 ANQGSEA. The CDR3 loop spans 12 amino acids. V was cut by 6 bases and J by 5 bases, with 14 bases left in between. CDR3 nucleotide sequence: TGCAGCGTGTTTGGGGGGCGGAACGAGCAGTACTTC. Residues: CSVFGGRNEQYF.

The chain employs TRBV12-3 or TRBV12-4 and TRBJ1-1; 7 bases fit TRBD1. The ends lost 5 bases at V and 1 base at J; junction bases unmatched: 7. This CDR3 is built from 15 residues. The CDR3 region is CASSSGTEKNTEAFF. CDR3 DNA: TGTGCCAGCAGTAGCGGGACAGAAAAGAACACTGAAGCTTTCTTT.